This is a list of T cell receptor beta chains from one sample in a study of T cell responses to AZD1222 COVID-19 vaccine. The data were produced by immunoSEQ multiplex PCR, yet TCRdb's version contains in-frame clones alone and is incomplete. The sample holds under 150,000 clones; around 90% are singletons and the top ten take around a sixth. Source: peripheral blood, taken on day 0 of MenACWY control vaccination. These receptors were obtained from an adult in good health. Each CDR3 is given with its conserved first and last residue. A D gene is named only where the DNA matches it firmly. A clone size is listed for some rows: how often the clone was seen (once, few, many), or a class if it is expanded.

TRBV2	TRBJ2-2	-	-	TGTGCCACTAGCAACGGGGAGCTGTTTTTT	CATSNGELFF
TRBV6-5	TRBJ1-2	-	-	TGTGCCAGCAGCGACGGGGGGATCGGAGGCTACACCTTC	CASSDGGIGGYTF
TRBV2	TRBJ1-5	-	-	TGTGCCAGCAGTGAGGGGACCTCCGATCAGCCCCAGCATTTT	CASSEGTSDQPQHF
TRBV14	TRBJ1-2	TRBD1	-	TGTGCCAGCAGCCCGACAGGGAGAAGTGGCTACACCTTC	CASSPTGRSGYTF
TRBV29-1	TRBJ2-2	-	once	TGCAGCGTTGTTGGTGGCTCTAACACCGGGGAGCTGTTTTTT	CSVVGGSNTGELFF
TRBV30	TRBJ2-7	-	-	TGTGCCTGGATTGGGGGTCCCTACGAGCAGTACTTC	CAWIGGPYEQYF
TRBV27	TRBJ1-5	-	-	TGTGCCAGCAGTTTATTTGGGAATAGCAATCAGCCCCAGCATTTT	CASSLFGNSNQPQHF
TRBV18	TRBJ2-7	TRBD2	once	TGTGCCAGCTCACCAGGGCTAGCGGGAGAATTCTACGAGCAGTACTTC	CASSPGLAGEFYEQYF
TRBV19	TRBJ1-3	-	-	TGTGCCAGTAGTACGGGCCAAGCAAACACCATATATTTT	CASSTGQANTIYF
TRBV28	TRBJ1-5	-	-	TGTGCCAGCAGTTTTCGGGGGAACAATCAGCCCCAGCATTTT	CASSFRGNNQPQHF
TRBV7-9	TRBJ2-5	-	-	TGTGCCAGCAGCTTAAATGCGAACGGAGGAGAGACCCAGTACTTC	CASSLNANGGETQYF
TRBV28	TRBJ2-3	-	-	TGTGCCAGCAGTTCCTCCCCAGGTTATACGCAGTATTTT	CASSSSPGYTQYF
TRBV7-2	TRBJ1-5	-	-	TGTGCCAGCAGCTTAGGGGGATCAGGTCCCCAGCATTTT	CASSLGGSGPQHF
TRBV29-1	TRBJ1-2	-	-	TGCAGCGTTGGTAACATGCGAGGCTACACCTTC	CSVGNMRGYTF
TRBV2	TRBJ2-1	TRBD2	once	TGTGCCAGCAGTGGGACTAGCGGGATCCACAATGAGCAGTTCTTC	CASSGTSGIHNEQFF
TRBV28	TRBJ1-5	-	-	TGTGCCAGCAGTCTCAGGCCATTGTATAGCAATCAGCCCCAGCATTTT	CASSLRPLYSNQPQHF
TRBV6-6	TRBJ2-7	-	-	TGTGCCAGCAGCACCGACAGGTCCTACGAGCAGTACTTC	CASSTDRSYEQYF
TRBV5-1	TRBJ2-2	-	-	TGCGCCAGCAGCTCCTTCGGGAACACCGGGGAGCTGTTTTTT	CASSSFGNTGELFF
TRBV2	TRBJ2-2	TRBD1	-	TGTGCCAGCGTCCGTGACAGGGGGCATGACGGGGAGCTGTTTTTT	CASVRDRGHDGELFF
TRBV5-1	TRBJ1-2	-	once	TGCGCCAGCAGCTTGCAGGGTGCAGGAGCTAACTATGGCTACACCTTC	CASSLQGAGANYGYTF
TRBV5-1	TRBJ2-7	TRBD2	-	TGCGCCAGCAGCCGGAGACTAGCGGGAGGACCGGGGTCCTACGAGCAGTACTTC	CASSRRLAGGPGSYEQYF
TRBV5-3	TRBJ2-5	-	-	TGTGCCAGAAGCTTAGGGTTCCGTAGTGCAGAGACCCAGTACTTC	CARSLGFRSAETQYF
TRBV28	TRBJ2-7	-	-	TGTGCCAGCAGTTTAAGGAGTTACGAGCAGTACTTC	CASSLRSYEQYF
TRBV10-2	TRBJ1-2	-	-	TGCGCCAGCAGTGAAGTGGCAGGGGTTAACTATGGCTACACCTTC	CASSEVAGVNYGYTF
TRBV21-1	TRBJ1-5	-	-	TGTGCCTCCGGGGGGAATCAGCCCCAGCATTTT	CASGGNQPQHF
TRBV7-3	TRBJ1-1	-	-	TGTGCCAGCAGCCAGTCCGGGGCTGAAGCTTTCTTT	CASSQSGAEAFF
TRBV20-1	TRBJ2-1	-	-	TGCAGTGCCCCCCGGGGCCATGAGCAGTTCTTC	CSAPRGHEQFF
TRBV5-6	TRBJ2-1	-	-	TGTGCCAGCAGCTTAGGCTCCTCCCAGGAGCAGTTCTTC	CASSLGSSQEQFF
TRBV3-1/TRBV3-2	TRBJ2-3	TRBD2	-	TGTGCCAGCAGCCCAGGACTAGCGAACACAGATACGCAGTATTTT	CASSPGLANTDTQYF
TRBV7-9	TRBJ1-1	-	once	TGTGCCAGCAAACCGGGACTAGGGACTGAAGCTTTCTTT	CASKPGLGTEAFF
TRBV5-1	TRBJ1-4	-	-	TGCGCCAGCAGACCGGACAGTAATCAAAAACTGTTTTTT	CASRPDSNQKLFF
TRBV7-9	TRBJ2-7	-	-	TGTGCCAGCAGCAGGAACAGGGACGAGCAGTACTTC	CASSRNRDEQYF
TRBV7-9	TRBJ2-7	TRBD1	-	TGTGCCAGCAGCACGACAGGGGGCGAGCAGTACTTC	CASSTTGGEQYF
TRBV5-1	TRBJ1-5	-	-	TGCGCCAGCAGCCGCGGGTCTGGTCAGCCCCAGCATTTT	CASSRGSGQPQHF
TRBV28	TRBJ1-4	TRBD1	-	TGTGCCAGCAGTCAATATCAGGGGGTAAATGAAAAACTGTTTTTT	CASSQYQGVNEKLFF
TRBV18	TRBJ2-1	TRBD2	-	TGTGCCAGCTCACCACGAAGCGGGAGGGGCAATGAGCAGTTCTTC	CASSPRSGRGNEQFF
TRBV9	TRBJ2-1	-	-	TGTGCCAGCGCCTCGTATGCGAGCTCCTACAATGAGCAGTTCTTC	CASASYASSYNEQFF
TRBV28	TRBJ2-7	-	few	TGTGCCAGCACTCTCTTTCCGGGGAACTACGAGCAGTACTTC	CASTLFPGNYEQYF
TRBV2	TRBJ2-7	-	-	TGTGCCAGCAGTCCCGACACGGGAACTTACTACGAGCAGTACTTC	CASSPDTGTYYEQYF
TRBV19	TRBJ2-7	-	-	TGTGCCAGTAGTAGAATAGCGGCACCCTACGAGCAGTACTTC	CASSRIAAPYEQYF
TRBV28	TRBJ2-3	-	-	TGTGCCAGCAGTTGGCAGCCCCCTCGCACAGATACGCAGTATTTT	CASSWQPPRTDTQYF
TRBV29-1	TRBJ2-3	-	-	TGCAGCGTTGGCCCAGCACAGGATACGCAGTATTTT	CSVGPAQDTQYF
TRBV9	TRBJ2-1	-	-	TGTGCCAGCAGCCCCTCCTTCGATGAGCAGTTCTTC	CASSPSFDEQFF
TRBV2	TRBJ1-1	-	-	TGTGCCAGCAGTGAGTATTCCGAAGCTTTCTTT	CASSEYSEAFF
TRBV10-3	TRBJ1-6	-	-	TGTGCCATCAGTGAGTCGGAGGGGTATAATTCACCCCTCCACTTT	CAISESEGYNSPLHF
TRBV7-9	TRBJ2-1	TRBD2	-	TGTGCCAGCAGCTTAGCTTCTAGCGGGAGAGATGAGCAGTTCTTC	CASSLASSGRDEQFF
TRBV2	TRBJ1-6	-	-	TGTGCCAGCGGGGAACTATTCCCAGGTGCCTATAATTCACCCCTCCACTTT	CASGELFPGAYNSPLHF
TRBV30	TRBJ1-4	-	-	TGTGCCTGGAGTGTACCAGGGGCTCTGTTTTTT	CAWSVPGALFF
TRBV3-1/TRBV3-2	TRBJ2-3	-	once	TGTGCCAGCAGCCTCACGACCCCGCGCACCACAGATACGCAGTATTTT	CASSLTTPRTTDTQYF
TRBV18	TRBJ2-1	-	once	TGTGCCAGCTCACCACTAACAGGGAATAGAAATGAGCAGTTCTTC	CASSPLTGNRNEQFF
TRBV7-9	TRBJ2-3	-	-	TGTGCCAGCAGCTCATTAGATACGCAGTATTTT	CASSSLDTQYF
TRBV4-2	TRBJ1-4	-	-	TGTGCCAGCAGCCATCCGCGGTGGGATGAAAAACTGTTTTTT	CASSHPRWDEKLFF
TRBV28	TRBJ1-2	-	once	TGTGCCAGCAGTTTATCCCAAGTGGGGTTCACCTTC	CASSLSQVGFTF